This is a list of T cell receptor beta chains from one sample in a study of PD-L1 blockade in urothelial cancer. TCRdb's table, derived via immunoSEQ multiplex PCR, lists solely in-frame clones and lacks some. Here the sample spans about 74,000 clones, roughly 90% being singletons. The source material was PBMCs, sampled around atezolizumab (anti-PD-L1) treatment. The receptors were gathered from a man aged 70 or older with urothelial cancer. The CDR3 runs from the conserved cysteine through the conserved F or W. The D gene is left open where the match is weak. Clone size is shown for a subset of rows, as once, few, many or a class of expanded clone.

length	D	V	size	J	CDR3	DNA
17	TRBD2	TRBV5-1	NA	TRBJ2-7	CASRRGLAGAGSYEQYF	TGCGCCAGCAGGCGAGGACTAGCGGGAGCAGGGTCCTACGAGCAGTACTTC
13	NA	TRBV13	few	TRBJ1-1	CASSLSPNTEAFF	TGTGCCAGCAGCTTAAGCCCGAACACTGAAGCTTTCTTT
15	TRBD1	TRBV28	once	TRBJ1-1	CASSTWTGTNTEAFF	TGTGCCAGCAGTACATGGACAGGGACGAACACTGAAGCTTTCTTT
14	NA	TRBV5-1	NA	TRBJ2-5	CASSLAAGKETQYF	TGCGCCAGCAGCTTGGCCGCGGGAAAAGAGACCCAGTACTTC
15	TRBD2	TRBV5-1	NA	TRBJ2-7	CASSLTGGGAYEQYF	TGCGCCAGCAGCCTTACGGGCGGGGGGGCCTACGAGCAGTACTTC
15	NA	TRBV5-1	NA	TRBJ2-1	CASRLDGGLYNEQFF	TGCGCCAGCAGATTGGACGGAGGTCTCTACAATGAGCAGTTCTTC
14	NA	TRBV7-3	NA	TRBJ2-1	CASRVAGSQNEQFF	TGTGCCAGCAGAGTCGCGGGATCTCAAAATGAGCAGTTCTTC
11	NA	TRBV20-1	once	TRBJ1-2	CSAYTPGGYTF	TGCAGTGCTTACACTCCTGGAGGGTACACCTTC
14	NA	TRBV19	NA	TRBJ1-1	CASSIVPGNTEAFF	TGTGCCAGTAGTATAGTTCCGGGGAACACTGAAGCTTTCTTT
16	TRBD2	TRBV5-4	NA	TRBJ2-1	CASSASGTRVFNEQFF	TGTGCCAGCAGCGCTAGCGGAACCAGAGTATTCAATGAGCAGTTCTTC
13	TRBD2	TRBV5-4	NA	TRBJ2-5	CASSLAGGETQYF	TGTGCCAGCAGCTTGGCGGGAGGGGAGACCCAGTACTTC
12	NA	TRBV18	once	TRBJ1-4	CASSPLNEKLFF	TGTGCCAGCTCACCTCTAAATGAAAAACTGTTTTTT
15	TRBD1	TRBV7-3	NA	TRBJ1-1	CASSPTGGLGTEAFF	TGTGCCAGCAGCCCGACAGGGGGACTGGGCACTGAAGCTTTCTTT
11	NA	TRBV20-1	NA	TRBJ1-1	CSAWGGTEAFF	TGCAGTGCTTGGGGGGGTACTGAAGCTTTCTTT
13	NA	TRBV7-6	NA	TRBJ2-7	CASSLGGGDEQYF	TGTGCCAGCAGCTTAGGCGGGGGCGACGAGCAGTACTTC
14	TRBD2	TRBV28	NA	TRBJ2-3	CASSVAGGGDTQYF	TGTGCCAGCAGTGTAGCGGGAGGGGGGGATACGCAGTATTTT
14	TRBD2	TRBV6-1	NA	TRBJ2-7	CASSSSGVAYEQYF	TGTGCCAGCAGTTCTAGCGGGGTGGCCTACGAGCAGTACTTC
19	TRBD1	TRBV9	NA	TRBJ2-6	CASSVAQTGAFSGANVLTF	TGTGCCAGCAGCGTAGCTCAGACAGGGGCGTTCTCTGGGGCCAACGTCCTGACTTTC
19	TRBD2	TRBV10-3	NA	TRBJ2-1	CAIKKTSGRAYFSYNEQFF	TGTGCCATCAAAAAGACTAGCGGGAGGGCCTATTTTTCGTACAATGAGCAGTTCTTC
16	TRBD2	TRBV7-2	NA	TRBJ2-5	CASSLGSGLYQETQYF	TGTGCCAGCAGCTTAGGTAGCGGGTTGTACCAAGAGACCCAGTACTTC
14	TRBD2	TRBV2	NA	TRBJ2-1	CASIASGSYNEQFF	TGTGCCAGCATTGCTAGCGGGAGTTACAATGAGCAGTTCTTC
15	TRBD2	TRBV15	NA	TRBJ2-7	CATSRESGSSYEQYF	TGTGCCACCAGCAGGGAAAGCGGGAGCTCCTACGAGCAGTACTTC
13	NA	TRBV6-1	NA	TRBJ1-1	CASSNKVTTEAFF	TGTGCCAGCAGTAATAAAGTGACAACTGAAGCTTTCTTT
14	TRBD1	TRBV7-9	NA	TRBJ2-7	CASSLATGAYEQYF	TGTGCCAGCAGCTTGGCCACAGGGGCCTACGAGCAGTACTTC
15	TRBD2	TRBV28	NA	TRBJ2-5	CASRRTSGRPGTQYF	TGTGCCAGCAGACGGACTAGCGGGAGGCCAGGGACCCAGTACTTC
16	TRBD2	TRBV9	NA	TRBJ2-3	CASSAGTSGSTDTQYF	TGTGCCAGCAGCGCGGGGACTAGCGGAAGCACAGATACGCAGTATTTT
14	NA	TRBV18	NA	TRBJ2-7	CASSLIPSMNEQYF	TGTGCCAGCTCCCTGATACCGAGTATGAACGAGCAGTACTTC
14	TRBD1	TRBV5-4	NA	TRBJ1-5	CASSLDRDNQPQHF	TGTGCCAGCAGTCTTGACAGGGACAATCAGCCCCAGCATTTT
15	NA	TRBV27	NA	TRBJ1-4	CASSRGFSANEKLFF	TGTGCCAGCTCTAGGGGATTCTCGGCTAATGAAAAACTGTTTTTT